These 10 T cell receptor beta chains originate from one sample sequenced in a study of blood T cells in healthy people across ages. Then a second PCR, running about 6 to 12 cycles, was carried out with a sample-barcoded 5' primer and a J-beta primer mix. TCRdb reprocessed the 5' RACE reads with MiXCR, giving one entry per CDR3 protein. The sample lists 1,500,000 or so distinct CDR3 sequences, approximately 60% occurring once. The sample comprised blood. The receptors originated from a man younger than 30 in good health.

The CDR3 DNA reads as TGCAGTGCTAGAGGGGCAGGAAACGATGGCTACACCTTC. Translation gives CSARGAGNDGYTF. This chain links TRBV20-1 with TRBJ1-2, with no clear D. Germline V CDR1 and CDR2: DFQATT, SNEGSKA (reference sequence). V was pared by 1 base and J by 6 bases, with 12 bases between. This CDR3 spans 13 amino acids.

This clonotype was recorded a few times. The genes are TRBV7-6 and TRBJ2-7, with a tentative D call TRBD2 (6 bases). V was shortened by 4 bases and J by 1 base, with 14 bases between the two germline ends. The length of the CDR3 is 15 residues. The germline V gene encodes CDR1 SGHVS and CDR2 FNYEAQ. The CDR3 DNA reads as TGTGCCAGCAGCTGGGGGACCGGGACTTCCTACGAGCAGTACTTC. Protein: CASSWGTGTSYEQYF.

This clonotype was observed a few times. This chain links TRBV7-2 with TRBJ2-3; unclear D gene. CDR1 SGHTA and CDR2 FQGNSA come from the germline V gene. The CDR3 sequence is 15 residues long. V was trimmed by 5 bases and J by 5 bases, leaving 17 bases between them. The CDR3: CASSTLKSSGDTQYF. As DNA, the CDR3 is TGTGCCAGCAGCACACTCAAGAGTTCAGGAGATACGCAGTATTTT.

This clonotype turned up a few times. At one of its ends the junction is not consistent with the germline gene, which may arise from a read error. The chain joins TRBV18 to TRBJ1-1; 7 positions agree with TRBD1. The CDR3 extends over 14 amino acids. Per germline, CDR1 KGHSH and CDR2 LQKENI. CDR3 in DNA: TGCGCCAGCAGTCCAAGGGACAGAGGGACTGAAGCTTTCTTT. This encodes CASSPRDRGTEAFF.

This clonotype was seen only a few times. CDR3 sequence (DNA): TGCGCCAGCAGCTACGGGGACGACTCCTACGAGCAGTACTTC. Its translation is CASSYGDDSYEQYF. V and J are TRBV5-1 and TRBJ2-7; D may correspond to TRBD1 or TRBD2 (5 bases each). Trimming pared 3 bases from V and 0 bases from J, leaving 10 bases between. This CDR3 is built from 14 residues. Germline-derived CDR1 and CDR2 are SGHRS and YFSETQ.

The chain links TRBV29-1 to TRBJ1-2; the D gene is possibly TRBD1 (5 bases). Germline CDR1 and CDR2: SQVTM and ANQGSEA. CDR3 length equals 14 residues. V dropped 7 bases and J dropped 2 bases, with 17 bases sitting between them. The CDR3 DNA reads as TGCAGCGCCACCGCCACGGGGGAAAACTATGGCTACACCTTC. Its translation: CSATATGENYGYTF. The entire variable domain, with the rest obtained from reference TRBV29-1 and TRBJ1-2, is as follows: SAVISQKPSRDICQRGTSLTIQCQVDSQVTMMFWYRQQPGQSLTLIATANQGSEATYESGFVIDKFPISRPNLTFSTLTVSNMSPEDSSIYLCSATATGENYGYTFGSGTRLTVV.

This clonotype was observed a handful of times. The rearrangement joins TRBV10-3 to TRBJ2-1; 7 bases are a match to TRBD1. The CDR3 has 21 residues. Germline loops: CDR1 ENHRY, CDR2 SYGVKD. V lost 3 bases, J lost 7 bases, and 27 bases stayed unmatched. This CDR3 is CAISDPVPLYRGRRTENEQFF. In DNA, the CDR3 is TGTGCCATCAGTGACCCCGTACCACTCTACAGGGGAAGACGGACGGAGAATGAGCAGTTCTTC.

The chain combines TRBV20-1 with TRBJ2-7, with TRBD2 matching over 8 bases. With V trimmed by 6 bases and J by 0 bases, 7 bases remained unmatched. Germline CDR1 and CDR2: DFQATT and SNEGSKA (reference sequence). CDR3 length equals 14 residues. Here the CDR3 reads CSAQLADYSYEQYF. The CDR3 region has the DNA TGCAGTGCACAACTAGCGGACTACTCCTACGAGCAGTACTTC.

This clonotype was recorded a few times. DNA of the CDR3: TGCAGCGTTGAAGATCGCGCTAGCGGATCCTACGAGCAGTACTTC. Protein product: CSVEDRASGSYEQYF. The J gene is TRBJ2-7, the V gene TRBV29-1; 7 bases are a match to TRBD2. V was clipped by 0 bases and J by 1 base; unmatched bases: 6. Looked up from germline, CDR1 is SQVTM and CDR2 is ANQGSEA. The CDR3 is 15 amino acids.

This chain uses TRBV6-5 with TRBJ2-5; the D gene is possibly TRBD1 (5 bases). The CDR3 length is 16 residues. V lost 8 bases and J 0 bases, leaving 19 bases between the germline ends. Per the germline V gene, CDR1 is MNHEY and CDR2 is SVGAGI. The CDR3 DNA sequence: TGTGCCAGCCCTCAAAGGGCGGACAAGTACCAAGAGACCCAGTACTTC. It encodes CASPQRADKYQETQYF.